This is a list of T cell receptor beta chains from one sample in a study of glioma-infiltrating T cells after dendritic cell vaccination. Data came from immunoSEQ multiplex PCR; TCRdb stores just in-frame clones and leaves some out. The profile shows tens of thousands of clones, roughly 85% of them singletons. The sequencing here drew on blood, taken before dendritic cell vaccination. Every receptor here comes from a human donor with glioblastoma. CDR3s include the opening cysteine and the closing phenylalanine or tryptophan. A D gene is named only where the DNA matches it firmly.

d_gene: NA
v_gene: TRBV27
j_gene: TRBJ1-1
CDR3aa: CASRKQGNTEAFF
CDR3nt: TGTGCCAGCAGGAAACAGGGGAACACTGAAGCTTTCTTT

d_gene: NA
v_gene: TRBV7-9
j_gene: TRBJ1-6
CDR3aa: CASSLLSGGRRSPLHF
CDR3nt: TGTGCCAGCAGCTTACTGTCGGGGGGACGAAGATCACCCCTCCACTTT

d_gene: TRBD1
v_gene: TRBV5-1
j_gene: TRBJ1-1
CDR3aa: CASSSDRGQTEAFF
CDR3nt: TGCGCCAGCAGCTCGGACAGGGGGCAAACTGAAGCTTTCTTT

d_gene: NA
v_gene: TRBV7-9
j_gene: TRBJ2-4
CDR3aa: CASSLGRASLAKNIQYF
CDR3nt: TGTGCCAGCAGCTTAGGCAGGGCCTCTCTAGCCAAAAACATTCAGTACTTC

d_gene: NA
v_gene: TRBV7-2
j_gene: TRBJ2-7
CDR3aa: CASSLVVGGLKITYEQYF
CDR3nt: TGTGCCAGCAGCTTAGTAGTTGGAGGGCTGAAGATAACCTACGAGCAGTACTTC

d_gene: TRBD1
v_gene: TRBV19
j_gene: TRBJ1-2
CDR3aa: CASQPGGGRDGYTF
CDR3nt: TGTGCCAGTCAGCCCGGAGGGGGCCGGGATGGCTACACCTTC

d_gene: NA
v_gene: TRBV6-5
j_gene: TRBJ2-2
CDR3aa: CASRLRGHTGELFF
CDR3nt: TGTGCCAGCAGACTTAGGGGCCACACCGGGGAGCTGTTTTTT

d_gene: NA
v_gene: TRBV7-2
j_gene: TRBJ2-4
CDR3aa: CASSSEGTGLNIQYF
CDR3nt: TGTGCCAGCAGCTCAGAGGGAACAGGGCTGAACATTCAGTACTTC

d_gene: TRBD2
v_gene: TRBV5-1
j_gene: TRBJ2-1
CDR3aa: CASSLNPGLAGANEQFF
CDR3nt: TGCGCCAGCAGCTTAAACCCGGGACTAGCGGGAGCGAATGAGCAGTTCTTC

d_gene: TRBD2
v_gene: TRBV14
j_gene: TRBJ2-7
CDR3aa: CASSRAGATTYEQYF
CDR3nt: TGTGCCAGCAGCAGAGCGGGGGCCACGACCTACGAGCAGTACTTC

d_gene: TRBD1
v_gene: TRBV10-1
j_gene: TRBJ2-1
CDR3aa: CASSEWGQGNNEQFF
CDR3nt: TGCGCCAGCAGTGAGTGGGGACAGGGGAACAATGAGCAGTTCTTC

d_gene: TRBD1
v_gene: TRBV5-6
j_gene: TRBJ2-3
CDR3aa: CASIGDRGRADTQYF
CDR3nt: TGTGCCAGCATCGGGGACAGGGGGCGGGCAGATACGCAGTATTTT

d_gene: NA
v_gene: TRBV7-9
j_gene: TRBJ1-4
CDR3aa: CASSNANRFSHNEKLFF
CDR3nt: TGTGCCAGCAGCAACGCCAACAGGTTCAGTCATAATGAAAAACTGTTTTTT

d_gene: TRBD2
v_gene: TRBV19
j_gene: TRBJ2-1
CDR3aa: CASGGLADNNEQFF
CDR3nt: TGTGCCAGTGGGGGACTAGCGGATAACAATGAGCAGTTCTTC

d_gene: TRBD1
v_gene: TRBV27
j_gene: TRBJ2-7
CDR3aa: CASSFKRTGVEQYF
CDR3nt: TGTGCCAGCAGTTTCAAACGGACAGGGGTCGAGCAGTACTTC